This T cell receptor (beta chain) was retrieved from a study of neurological immune-mediated disorders. Study outcomes and limitations: Multiple sclerosis was found to have the least TCR clonal expansion, below healthy controls, and HTLV-1-associated myelopathy the most.

The CDR3 loop spans 13 amino acids. Trimming removed 5 bases at V and 1 base at J, with 9 bases between. CDR1 and CDR2 from the germline V gene are SGHRS and YFSETQ. The team produced cDNA through 5'RACE using 10-nucleotide random UMIs. TCRdb re-called the 5' RACE reads with MiXCR, one entry per CDR3 protein. The data show 65,000 to 85,000 distinct CDR3 sequences, about 3% seen once. This clonotype came up many times. Its antigen is not identified. Sequenced: PBMCs. The V call is TRBV5-1, the J call TRBJ1-2, with D unresolved. The sequence was obtained from a woman aged 45 to 65 with multiple sclerosis. The CDR3 DNA follows: TGCGCCAGCAGATTGACTGATAACTATGGCTACACCTTC. This encodes CASRLTDNYGYTF.